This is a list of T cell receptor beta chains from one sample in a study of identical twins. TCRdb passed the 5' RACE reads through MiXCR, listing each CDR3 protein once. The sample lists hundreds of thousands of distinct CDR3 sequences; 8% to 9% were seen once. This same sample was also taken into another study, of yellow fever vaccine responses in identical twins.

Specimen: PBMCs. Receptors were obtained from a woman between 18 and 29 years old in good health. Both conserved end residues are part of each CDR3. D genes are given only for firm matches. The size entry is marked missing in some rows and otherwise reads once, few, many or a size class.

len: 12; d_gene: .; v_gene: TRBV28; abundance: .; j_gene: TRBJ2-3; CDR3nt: TGTGCCGGCGGGGCCTTGACAGATACGCAGTATTTT; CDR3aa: CAGGALTDTQYF
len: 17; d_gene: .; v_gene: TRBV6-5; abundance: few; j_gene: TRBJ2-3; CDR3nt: TGTGCCAGCAGTTACGACCCATGGGGGGTCAGCACAGATACGCAGTATTTT; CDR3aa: CASSYDPWGVSTDTQYF
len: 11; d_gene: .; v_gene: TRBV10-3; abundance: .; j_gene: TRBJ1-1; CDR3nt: TGTGCCATCAGAAGCAACACTGAAGCTTTCTTT; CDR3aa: CAIRSNTEAFF
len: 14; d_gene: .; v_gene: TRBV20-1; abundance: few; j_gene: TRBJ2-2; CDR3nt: TGCAGTGCTAGAGCCGGAGTTAACACCGGGGAGCTGTTTTTT; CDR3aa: CSARAGVNTGELFF
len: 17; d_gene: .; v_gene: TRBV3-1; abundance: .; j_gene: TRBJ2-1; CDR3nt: TGTGCCAGCAGCCCAGAAGGTCTAGGGAATACCTACAATGAGCAGTTCTTC; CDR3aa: CASSPEGLGNTYNEQFF
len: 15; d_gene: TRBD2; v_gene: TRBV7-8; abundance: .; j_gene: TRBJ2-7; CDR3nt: TGTGCCAGCAGCTTAATTCTAGCGGGAATGAACGAGCAGTACTTC; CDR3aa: CASSLILAGMNEQYF
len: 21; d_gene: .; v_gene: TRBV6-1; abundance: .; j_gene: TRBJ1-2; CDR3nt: TGTGCCAGCAGTGCGGTGGGGCGAGGGATAAGGGTCGAAGAAGCTAACTATGGCTACACCTTC; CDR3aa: CASSAVGRGIRVEEANYGYTF
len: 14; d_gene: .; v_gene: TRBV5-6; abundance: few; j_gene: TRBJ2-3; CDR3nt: TGTGCCAGCATCATTGGGGCTAGCCTTAATACGCAGTATTTT; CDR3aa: CASIIGASLNTQYF
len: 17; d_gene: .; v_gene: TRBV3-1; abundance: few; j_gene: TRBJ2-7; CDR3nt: TGTGCCAGCAGCCCCCTATCATCCCCATCACGGGCCTACGAGCAGTACTTC; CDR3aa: CASSPLSSPSRAYEQYF
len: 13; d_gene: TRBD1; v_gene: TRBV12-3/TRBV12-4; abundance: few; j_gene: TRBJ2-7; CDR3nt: TGTGCCAGCAGGGGGACAGGAAAATACGAGCAGTACTTC; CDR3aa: CASRGTGKYEQYF
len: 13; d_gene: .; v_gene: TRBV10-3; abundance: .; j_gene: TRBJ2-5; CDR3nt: TGTGCCATCAGTGAAGGTTGGGGGGAGACCCAGTACTTC; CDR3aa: CAISEGWGETQYF
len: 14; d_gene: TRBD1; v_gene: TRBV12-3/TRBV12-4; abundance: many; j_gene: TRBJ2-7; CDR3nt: TGTGCCAGCAGTTTTGGGACAGGGGTTTACGAGCAGTACTTC; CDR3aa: CASSFGTGVYEQYF
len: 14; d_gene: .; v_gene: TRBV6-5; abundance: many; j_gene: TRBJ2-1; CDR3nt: TGTGCCAGCAGTTATCTTGAGGGGAGAGATGAGCAGTTCTTC; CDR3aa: CASSYLEGRDEQFF
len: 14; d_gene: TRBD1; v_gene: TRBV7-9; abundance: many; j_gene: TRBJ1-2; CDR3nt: TGTGCCAGCAGTCGCGGACAGGGAACGGCCCTCTACACCTTC; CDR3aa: CASSRGQGTALYTF
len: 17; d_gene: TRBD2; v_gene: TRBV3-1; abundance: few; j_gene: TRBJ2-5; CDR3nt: TGTGCCAGCAAACCAAATCCTAGCGGGAGGGTCCAAGAGACCCAGTACTTC; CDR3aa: CASKPNPSGRVQETQYF
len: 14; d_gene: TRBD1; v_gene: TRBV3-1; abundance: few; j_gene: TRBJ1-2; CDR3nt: TGTGCCAGCAGCCAAGGGACAGGAGCCTATGGCTACACCTTC; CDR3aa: CASSQGTGAYGYTF
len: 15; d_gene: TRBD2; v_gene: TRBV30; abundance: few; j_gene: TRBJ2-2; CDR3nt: TGTGCCTGGCGGCTAGCGGGACGGGGTACCGGGGAGCTGTTTTTT; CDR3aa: CAWRLAGRGTGELFF
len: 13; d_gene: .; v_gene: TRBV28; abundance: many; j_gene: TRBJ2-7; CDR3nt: TGTGCCAGCAGTTTGGTCAGTACCTACGAGCAGTACTTC; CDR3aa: CASSLVSTYEQYF